The 27 T cell receptor beta chains reported below all come from one sample, sequenced in a study of a mutant IDH1 vaccine in newly diagnosed glioma. Time point meaning: week 35, safety follow-up. It was 300 ug of mutant IDH1 20-mer peptide that made up each vaccine dose, given with topical imiquimod. Profiling relied on immunoSEQ multiplex PCR, and the TCRdb table lists in-frame clones only, not all of them. In the table there are 33,000 or so clones, 79% of which are singletons. No cognate antigen is known for these TCRs. Here the sequenced sample was PBMCs, taken from a glioma patient whose treatment included an IDH1 peptide vaccine. The source is a woman aged 25 to 39 with glioma. Some clones in this sample may be carry-over from other donors' samples.

J is TRBJ2-2 and V is TRBV7-9; D gene uncertain. CDR1 SEHNR and CDR2 FQNEAQ come from the germline V gene (reference sequence). The CDR3 has 17 residues. V lost 2 bases to trimming and J lost 8 bases, with 21 bases between them. The CDR3 DNA sequence: TGTGCCAGCAGCTTACGGGCCTCAGGTCAGCTGGGAGGGGAGCTGTTTTTT. Translating gives CASSLRASGQLGGELFF.

The chain employs TRBV6-5 and TRBJ2-5; D remains unclear. Germline V gene lookup returns CDR1 MNHEY and CDR2 SVGAGI. V was trimmed by 6 bases and J by 0 bases, leaving 8 bases between them. CDR3 length: 13 amino acids. CDR3 DNA sequence: TGTGCCAGCAGCCCGGAGAACCAAGAGACCCAGTACTTC. The encoded protein is CASSPENQETQYF.

V gene TRBV30 combines with J gene TRBJ1-1; a weak D match, TRBD1 (6 bases). Trimming took 5 bases from V and 10 from J, leaving 17 bases between them. The CDR3 loop spans 12 amino acids. The germline V gene encodes CDR1 GTSNPN and CDR2 SVGIG (reference sequence). The CDR3 DNA follows: TGTGCCTGGGTAACAGGGTCGCGGCGAGCTTTCTTT. It is translated as CAWVTGSRRAFF.

The J gene is TRBJ2-6, the V gene TRBV10-3; possibly TRBD2 for D (5 bases). V shed 1 base and J shed 0 bases, with 22 bases lying between them. The length of the CDR3 is 21 residues. Per germline, CDR1 ENHRY and CDR2 SYGVKD. The CDR3 region has the DNA TGTGCCATCAGTGAGTTTGGCGGGTTCTCCCGCAGCACCTCTGGGGCCAACGTCCTGACTTTC. Its translation is CAISEFGGFSRSTSGANVLTF.

The rearrangement links TRBV30 to TRBJ1-2; D is undetermined. Germline V gives CDR1 GTSNPN, CDR2 SVGIG (reference sequence). Between the trimmed V and J ends, which lost 1 base and 8 bases, there was a span of 11 bases. The CDR3 has 12 amino acids. CDR3 coding DNA: TGTGCCTGGAGTGAGGGTTCTGGCGGCTACACCTTC. This encodes CAWSEGSGGYTF.

V gene TRBV6-1 combines with J gene TRBJ2-1, with 7 positions matching TRBD1. V trimming: 2 bases; J trimming: 4 bases; junction bases outside the gene matches: 5. CDR1 is MNHNS and CDR2 is SASEGT in the germline V gene. The CDR3 runs 15 residues. CDR3: CASSENRGRYNEQFF. DNA of the CDR3: TGTGCCAGCAGTGAAAATAGGGGGCGTTACAATGAGCAGTTCTTC.

The V gene is TRBV5-1, the J gene TRBJ1-2, with TRBD1 matching over 7 bases. Germline V gene data show CDR1 as SGHRS and CDR2 as YFSETQ. With 3 bases clipped from V and 5 bases from J, the junction kept 4 bases outside the gene matches. The CDR3 has 13 residues. The CDR3 is CASSSNRGYGYTF. In DNA form, the CDR3 reads TGCGCCAGCAGCTCCAACAGGGGATATGGCTACACCTTC. The entire variable domain, with the rest obtained from reference TRBV5-1 and TRBJ1-2, is as follows: KAGVTQTPRYLIKTRGQQVTLSCSPISGHRSVSWYQQTPGQGLQFLFEYFSETQRNKGNFPGRFSGRQFSNSRSEMNVSTLELGDSALYLCASSSNRGYGYTFGSGTRLTVV.

This chain connects TRBV7-8 to TRBJ2-7, with 10 bases identical to TRBD2. CDR3 size: 16 residues. Germline V lookup: CDR1 SGHVS, CDR2 FQNEAQ. With V trimmed by 5 bases and J by 3 bases, 10 bases remained unmatched. The CDR3 DNA sequence: TGTGCCAGCAGCCTTCCTAGCGGGAGTATCTTCTACGAGCAGTACTTC. It specifies CASSLPSGSIFYEQYF.

The chain combines TRBV5-1 with TRBJ2-7, with 8 bases fitting TRBD2. There are 16 residues in the CDR3. Germline-derived CDR1 and CDR2 are SGHRS and YFSETQ. The J segment lost 2 bases and the V segment lost 0 bases, leaving 7 bases of the junction unmatched. CDR3 DNA: TGCGCCAGCAGCTTGGCGAGGGCGGGGGGTCCCTACGAGCAGTACTTC. This gives the protein CASSLARAGGPYEQYF.

This chain connects TRBV20-1 to TRBJ2-2; D gene ambiguous. The CDR3 has 11 amino acids. Germline V gene sequence: CDR1 DFQATT, CDR2 SNEGSKA (reference sequence). Trimming took 4 bases from V and 4 from J, leaving 4 bases between them. Here the CDR3 reads CSAMGTGELFF. CDR3 DNA: TGCAGTGCTATGGGCACCGGGGAGCTGTTTTTT.

The sample holds a few counts of this clone. The chain is built from TRBV4-2 and TRBJ2-3; tentative D call: TRBD2 (5 bases). Germline CDR1 is LGHNA and CDR2 is YNFKEQ. This CDR3 is 17 amino acids long. Trimming removed 4 bases at V and 6 bases at J, with 23 bases between. CDR3 sequence reads: CASSPNPFLVERDTQYF. DNA for the CDR3: TGTGCCAGCAGCCCGAACCCCTTTCTGGTGGAGCGGGATACGCAGTATTTT.

This chain connects TRBV5-4 to TRBJ1-3; D unresolved. Trimming cost V 0 bases and J 3 bases, with 10 bases left between them. Germline V lookup: CDR1 SGHNT, CDR2 YYREEE (reference sequence). The length of the CDR3 is 15 residues. DNA of the CDR3: TGTGCCAGCAGCTTGGCCGGGCGGAATGGAAACACCATATATTTT. It translates to CASSLAGRNGNTIYF.

The chain links TRBV7-2 to TRBJ2-1; 7 positions match TRBD2. Trimming took 4 bases from V and 9 from J; bases not matched to a gene: 15. There are 16 residues in the CDR3. CDR1 and CDR2 (germline): SGHTA, FQGNSA. CDR3 in amino acids: CASSSLGLAGVGEQFF. The CDR3 nucleotides read TGTGCCAGCAGCTCCCTAGGACTGGCGGGAGTCGGTGAGCAGTTCTTC.

The V gene is TRBV5-6, the J gene TRBJ2-1, with 15 bases that match TRBD2. With V trimmed by 7 bases and J by 4 bases, 3 bases remained unmatched. The CDR3 contains 15 residues. Germline loops: CDR1 SGHDT, CDR2 YYEEEE. DNA of the CDR3: TGTGCCAGCTCCGGACTAGCGGGAGGGTACAATGAGCAGTTCTTC. Translation: CASSGLAGGYNEQFF.

The chain recombines TRBV15 with TRBJ2-5; 9 positions match TRBD2. V shed 5 bases and J 3 bases; nucleotides not matched to a gene: 13. The length of the CDR3 is 17 residues. Germline CDR1 reads LNHNV; CDR2 reads YYDKDF (reference sequence). CDR3 residues: CATSGVAGVRLEETQYF. The CDR3 DNA follows: TGTGCCACCAGCGGCGTAGCGGGAGTACGATTGGAAGAGACCCAGTACTTC.

This clone showed up just once. The V and J genes are TRBV19 and TRBJ2-1; the match to TRBD1 covers 10 bases. Unmatched junction bases numbered 7, after V lost 4 bases and J lost 4 bases. Per the germline V gene, CDR1 is LNHDA and CDR2 is SQIVND (reference sequence). The CDR3 consists of 16 residues. The CDR3 spells CASSTGQGVSYNEQFF. The CDR3 DNA reads as TGTGCCAGTAGTACTGGACAGGGGGTATCGTACAATGAGCAGTTCTTC.

CDR3 sequence: CAWRGGLSTYEQYF. The CDR3 region has the DNA TGTGCCTGGAGAGGTGGCCTATCTACCTACGAGCAGTACTTC. The chain couples TRBV30 to TRBJ2-7; D gene ambiguous. The CDR3 has 14 residues. Germline V gene data show CDR1 as GTSNPN and CDR2 as SVGIG (reference sequence). V dropped 3 bases and J dropped 2 bases, with 14 bases sitting between them.

The V call is TRBV6-5, the J call TRBJ2-1; 11 bases agree with TRBD2. CDR1 MNHEY and CDR2 SVGAGI come from the germline V gene. The V and J ends lost 2 bases and 10 bases, in that order; junction bases with no gene match: 4. The CDR3 runs to 14 residues. The CDR3 loop is CASSYGPSGGEQFF. The CDR3 nucleotides are TGTGCCAGCAGTTACGGGCCTAGCGGGGGGGAGCAGTTCTTC.

This clone was found once. The chain combines TRBV11-2 with TRBJ2-7, with D perhaps TRBD1 or TRBD2 (5 bases each). Trimming took 5 bases from V and 1 from J, leaving 9 bases between them. CDR1 and CDR2 from the germline V gene are SGHAT and FQNNGV. The CDR3 extends over 13 amino acids. In DNA, the CDR3 is TGTGCCAGCAGCCCGGGACCTTCCTACGAGCAGTACTTC. Protein: CASSPGPSYEQYF.

This chain uses TRBV7-6 with TRBJ1-1; 7 bases agree with TRBD1. This CDR3 comprises 16 residues. Germline V gene lookup returns CDR1 SGHVS and CDR2 FNYEAQ. J gave up 1 base and V 5 bases, and 10 bases lay outside the gene matches. CDR3 sequence reads: CASSPQEGARNTEAFF. CDR3 nucleotide sequence: TGTGCCAGCAGCCCCCAGGAGGGGGCGAGGAACACTGAAGCTTTCTTT.

The chain has TRBV18 and TRBJ2-2; no clear D. The CDR3 runs 16 residues. Per germline, CDR1 KGHSH and CDR2 LQKENI. The V and J ends lost 0 bases and 3 bases respectively, with 11 bases between them. CDR3: CASSPPAAPDTGELFF. The CDR3 nucleotides are TGTGCCAGCTCACCACCCGCGGCCCCGGACACCGGGGAGCTGTTTTTT.

This clone has just one count. The V gene is TRBV6-1, the J gene TRBJ2-7; 11 nucleotides align to TRBD2. Germline CDR1 and CDR2: MNHNS and SASEGT. This CDR3 region has 15 residues. V shed 3 bases and J 1 base; nucleotides not matched to a gene: 2. The CDR3 nucleotides are TGTGCCAGCAGTGAGGGACTAGCGGCATCCTACGAGCAGTACTTC. This encodes CASSEGLAASYEQYF.

This chain links TRBV18 with TRBJ2-7; tentative D call: TRBD1 (6 bases). V lost 0 bases, J lost 6 bases, and 15 bases lay in between. CDR1 is KGHSH and CDR2 is LQKENI in the germline V gene. This CDR3 region has 15 residues. CDR3 nucleotides: TGTGCCAGCTCACCACCGGGTTTGGGGGCTCTCGAGCAGTACTTC. This gives the protein CASSPPGLGALEQYF.

The V call is TRBV10-3, the J call TRBJ2-7; 16 nucleotides align to TRBD2. CDR1 and CDR2 from the germline V gene are ENHRY and SYGVKD. The V and J ends lost 10 bases and 2 bases, in that order; junction bases with no gene match: 8. This CDR3 comprises 16 residues. CDR3 DNA: TGTGCCACCCAGGGACTAGCGGGAGGGGGAGCCTACGAGCAGTACTTC. This sequence encodes CATQGLAGGGAYEQYF.

The rearrangement links TRBV5-6 to TRBJ2-2, with a weak D call TRBD2 (5 bases). The CDR3 spans 15 residues. The ends were cut back, 0 bases at V and 2 bases at J, with 8 bases in the middle. The V gene's germline CDR1 is SGHDT and CDR2 YYEEEE. The CDR3 DNA sequence: TGTGCCAGCAGCTTGGGAGGGTTCAACACCGGGGAGCTGTTTTTT. Protein sequence: CASSLGGFNTGELFF.

The rearrangement uses TRBV2 and TRBJ2-3; D is ambiguous. Trimming removed 1 base at V and 13 bases at J, with 9 bases between. This CDR3 contains 11 residues. CDR1 SNHLY and CDR2 FYNNEI come from the germline V gene. As DNA, the CDR3 is TGTGCCAGCAGTGAAGATTCGGCGGAGTATTTT. The encoded protein is CASSEDSAEYF.

The CDR3 coding sequence is TGTGCCTCCCTTCAGGGCCCCGGCTCTGGAAACACCATATATTTT. Translating gives CASLQGPGSGNTIYF. This chain connects TRBV30 to TRBJ1-3; possible D gene TRBD1, 5 bases. Trimming removed 7 bases at V and 0 bases at J, with 16 bases between. The CDR3 is 15 amino acids. Looked up from germline, CDR1 is GTSNPN and CDR2 is SVGIG (reference sequence).